These T cell receptor beta chains were read from a single sample in a study of T cells in localized non-small cell lung cancer. Profiling relied on immunoSEQ multiplex PCR, and the TCRdb table lists in-frame clones only, not all of them. Of tens of thousands of clones detected, about 87% appear once; the ten largest clones hold around 16%. The specimen comprised peripheral blood, sampled before any cancer treatment. The source is a man between 40 and 75 years old with stage I squamous cell lung carcinoma. The CDR3 runs from the conserved cysteine through the conserved F or W. D genes are given only for firm matches. Where a row states a size, it is once, few, many or the class of an expanded clone; other rows omit it.

d_call clone_size j_call v_call cdr3_length cdr3_nt cdr3_aa
. . TRBJ1-1 TRBV28 16 TGTGCCAGCAGTGAACCGGTAGCAGGGATGAACACTGAAGCTTTCTTT CASSEPVAGMNTEAFF
TRBD1 . TRBJ2-6 TRBV6-1 17 TGTGCCAGCAGTGAGAGGACAGGGCGAGCTGGGGCCAACGTCCTGACTTTC CASSERTGRAGANVLTF
TRBD2 . TRBJ2-3 TRBV10-3 14 TGTGCCATCAGGTTCGGGGGGTTGACAGATACGCAGTATTTT CAIRFGGLTDTQYF
. . TRBJ1-2 TRBV28 15 TGTGCCAGCAGTTCGCCTATAAGGGGAGGCTATGGCTACACCTTC CASSSPIRGGYGYTF
. . TRBJ1-2 TRBV6-1 12 TGTGCCAGCAGTAAAATAGGGTATGGCTACACCTTC CASSKIGYGYTF
. . TRBJ1-1 TRBV4-1 16 TGCGCCAGCAGCCATGCGCCAAGGGGGGGGTACACTGAAGCTTTCTTT CASSHAPRGGYTEAFF
TRBD1 . TRBJ2-5 TRBV29-1 13 TGCAGCGGGACAGGGTCGGGTTTGGAGACCCAGTACTTC CSGTGSGLETQYF
TRBD1 . TRBJ2-5 TRBV5-1 15 TGCGCCAGCAGCCTGGATGGGGACAGGGGAGAGACCCAGTACTTC CASSLDGDRGETQYF
. . TRBJ1-6 TRBV15 12 TGTGCCACCAGCAGAGATAACTCACCCCTCCACTTT CATSRDNSPLHF
. . TRBJ2-1 TRBV6-5 15 TGTGCCAGCAGGTCGACTAGGAGAGCCTACAATGAGCAGTTCTTC CASRSTRRAYNEQFF
TRBD1 . TRBJ1-1 TRBV28 13 TGTGCCACCTTACAGGGGCGAAGGACTGAAGCTTTCTTT CATLQGRRTEAFF
. . TRBJ2-3 TRBV19 15 TGTGCCAGTAGTATAGTGACCGGTGGCACAGATACGCAGTATTTT CASSIVTGGTDTQYF
TRBD1 . TRBJ1-2 TRBV6-6 13 TGTGCCAGCAGTGGTAGGACAGGGATCGGCTACACCTTC CASSGRTGIGYTF
. few TRBJ2-7 TRBV5-4 15 TGTGCCAGCAGCCTCGGGACTTACCCCTCCTACGAGCAGTACTTC CASSLGTYPSYEQYF
TRBD1 . TRBJ1-1 TRBV9 16 TGTGCCAGCAGCGGTAACAGGGGGCCCCCGAACACTGAAGCTTTCTTT CASSGNRGPPNTEAFF
. . TRBJ1-1 TRBV7-9 14 TGTGCCAGCAGCTTAGGCCCTGTGGGCACTGAAGCTTTCTTT CASSLGPVGTEAFF
. . TRBJ2-7 TRBV5-1 14 TGCGCCAGCAGCTCGCAAGGGAGGTCAGACGAGCAGTACTTC CASSSQGRSDEQYF
. . TRBJ1-5 TRBV28 11 TGTGCCAGCAGTTCGACACCTCCCCAGCATTTT CASSSTPPQHF
. . TRBJ1-4 TRBV5-1 15 TGCGCCAGCAGTCCCTTCGGTCGCAGTAATGAAAAACTGTTTTTT CASSPFGRSNEKLFF
. few TRBJ2-1 TRBV19 13 TGTGCCAGTAGTTCTGGGGACATTTCTGAGCAGTTCTTC CASSSGDISEQFF
. . TRBJ2-1 TRBV19 14 TGTGCCAGTAGAATCTCGGCGGGGGCCAATGAGCAGTTCTTC CASRISAGANEQFF
. . TRBJ1-1 TRBV13 15 TGTGCCAGCAGCTTATCGGGCGGTATGAACACTGAAGCTTTCTTT CASSLSGGMNTEAFF
. . TRBJ1-2 TRBV7-9 15 TGTGCCAGCAGCCCCTCAGGCGGATCCACCTATGGCTACACCTTC CASSPSGGSTYGYTF
. . TRBJ2-2 TRBV7-3 18 TGTGCCAGCAGCTTACGGGCCCCGGGACTGGCCAACACCGGGGAGCTGTTTTTT CASSLRAPGLANTGELFF
TRBD1 . TRBJ2-2 TRBV12-5 17 TGTGCTAGTGGTTTGGCGCCGGGACAGGGCAACACCGGGGAGCTGTTTTTT CASGLAPGQGNTGELFF
. once TRBJ2-7 TRBV28 14 TGTGCCAGCAGTTTACCCCAGGGCTTCTACGAGCAGTACTTC CASSLPQGFYEQYF
. . TRBJ2-1 TRBV4-2 15 TGTGCCAGCAGCCCCCACCGTGGCGGGGACAATGAGCAGTTCTTC CASSPHRGGDNEQFF
TRBD2 . TRBJ2-1 TRBV19 14 TGTGCCAGTAGTATAATGGCGGGGGGTAATGAGCAGTTCTTC CASSIMAGGNEQFF
. . TRBJ2-1 TRBV19 14 TGTGCCAGTAGTCCATATAGGGGCGACAATGAGCAGTTCTTC CASSPYRGDNEQFF
. . TRBJ1-1 TRBV15 16 TGTGCCACCAGCGGTCGACAGTGGAGCGGGGACACTGAAGCTTTCTTT CATSGRQWSGDTEAFF
TRBD1 . TRBJ1-2 TRBV2 15 TGTGCCAGCAGTGAAGAGGGGGCAGTCTTCTATGGCTACACCTTC CASSEEGAVFYGYTF
. . TRBJ2-1 TRBV7-8 14 TGTGCCAGCAGCTTAATGGGTCCTTTTAATGAGCAGTTCTTC CASSLMGPFNEQFF
. once TRBJ1-1 TRBV6-5 15 TGTGCCAGTGCCCAGGGATGGGGAGGTAACACTGAAGCTTTCTTT CASAQGWGGNTEAFF
. . TRBJ1-5 TRBV5-1 15 TGCGCCAGCAGCTTGGGGGGGACGGCCGATCAGCCCCAGCATTTT CASSLGGTADQPQHF
. . TRBJ1-1 TRBV9 15 TGTGCCAGCAGCGTAGGAACAGGGATGGGCACTGAAGCTTTCTTT CASSVGTGMGTEAFF
. . TRBJ2-2 TRBV27 15 TGTGCCAGCAGTTTAGGGCTCGGTTACACCGGGGAGCTGTTTTTT CASSLGLGYTGELFF
. . TRBJ1-4 TRBV28 12 TGTGCCAGCAGTTTTAGGGCCCGCGAACTGTTTTTT CASSFRARELFF
. . TRBJ1-1 TRBV13 16 TGTGCCAGCAGCTTAGGCCGGGGGGTAATGAACACTGAAGCTTTCTTT CASSLGRGVMNTEAFF
. . TRBJ2-1 TRBV10-3 16 TGTGCCATCAGTGAGATAGGGGACTTATCCTACAATGAGCAGTTCTTC CAISEIGDLSYNEQFF
TRBD1 once TRBJ1-6 TRBV28 16 TGTGCCAGCAGTCATCGACAGGGATGGTCAGAATCACCCCTCCACTTT CASSHRQGWSESPLHF
. . TRBJ2-3 TRBV29-1 14 TGCAGCGCCAACGGGGGACGAGGCACAGATACGCAGTATTTT CSANGGRGTDTQYF
TRBD1 . TRBJ1-2 TRBV7-6 16 TGTGCCAGCAGCTTAGCGGCGGACAGGGGAGACTATGGCTACACCTTC CASSLAADRGDYGYTF
. . TRBJ2-3 TRBV25-1 13 TGTGCCAGCAGTTTTTCCGGGACCGCAAATACGTATTTT CASSFSGTANTYF
TRBD1 . TRBJ2-3 TRBV5-5 16 TGTGCCAGCAGCTTGGTGGGGACAGGGGTATACGATACGCAGTATTTT CASSLVGTGVYDTQYF
. . TRBJ2-5 TRBV6-1 12 TGTGCCAGCGCACTGGAAATAGAGACCCAGTACTTC CASALEIETQYF
. . TRBJ2-2 TRBV5-1 14 TGCGCCAGCAGCCGGCGGACAGAAACCGGGGAGCTGTTTTTT CASSRRTETGELFF
. . TRBJ2-7 TRBV29-1 10 TGCAGCGTTGAATTGGACGAGCAGTACTTC CSVELDEQYF
TRBD1 . TRBJ1-5 TRBV25-1 16 TGTGCCAGCAGTGGGGCCGGGACAGGGGACAATCAGCCCCAGCATTTT CASSGAGTGDNQPQHF
TRBD2 . TRBJ2-4 TRBV7-9 14 TGTGCCAGCAGCTTAACTAGCGGGGCGGACATTCAGTACTTC CASSLTSGADIQYF
TRBD1 once TRBJ1-5 TRBV15 17 TGTGCCACCAGCGGTGGTGCACAGGGGGCCAACTATCAGCCCCAGCATTTT CATSGGAQGANYQPQHF
. . TRBJ2-4 TRBV6-5 16 TGTGCCAGCAGTTACGCTGCTAAGGGGACCAAAAACATTCAGTACTTC CASSYAAKGTKNIQYF
. . TRBJ2-1 TRBV7-2 11 TGTGCCAGCAGCCCTTTCATTGAGCAGTTCTTC CASSPFIEQFF
TRBD1 . TRBJ1-2 TRBV5-1 16 TGCGCCAGCAGCGCCGGACAGGGAAGTATGGCTGGTGGCTACACCTTC CASSAGQGSMAGGYTF